This TCR beta chain was retrieved from a study of chemoradiotherapy in HPV16-positive cancers. Note on this clone: Its antigen is undetermined.

General study findings and limits: In HPV16-positive patients, HPV-responsive T-cell expansion tracked better recurrence-free survival. Candidate HPV-specific clones and E7-related TCR motifs grew in tumor during treatment.

Generated by immunoSEQ multiplex PCR, the TCRdb table keeps only in-frame clones and is missing some. The sample includes tens of thousands of clones, roughly 89% of them seen just once. CDR3 size: 14 residues. The germline V gene has CDR1 MNHNS and CDR2 SASEGT. V shed 6 bases and J shed 7 bases, with 16 bases lying between them. The clonotype was recovered from a human donor with HPV-associated anogenital cancer. This sequence joins TRBV6-1 and TRBJ1-5; D perhaps matches TRBD1 (6 bases). Here the sequenced sample was blood, taken from a patient who underwent chemoradiotherapy. Here the CDR3 reads CASRRTALGQPQHF. The CDR3 nucleotides are TGTGCCAGCAGACGGACAGCGCTCGGGCAGCCCCAGCATTTT.